These 19 T cell receptor beta chains were sequenced from one sample in a study of regulatory T cells in long-lasting Graves disease. For TCR beta, libraries came from iRepertoire HTBI primers and Arm-PCR of CDR3 regions. Using its own MiXCR run on the multiplex PCR reads, TCRdb lists one record per CDR3 protein. The sample records roughly 400,000 distinct CDR3 sequences, 20% to 25% being singletons. Noted time point: persistent/refractory GD, antithyroid drugs over 5 years with positive TRAb. Making the TCR library involved RNA that had been extracted from PBMCs. The specimen comprised peripheral blood mononuclear cells (PBMCs), sampled when the disease was refractory, from a patient treated with antithyroid drugs. The receptors were gathered from a female donor with Graves disease.

This clonotype was counted between two and nine times. J is TRBJ2-1 and V is TRBV6-2 or TRBV6-3, with 9 nucleotides matching TRBD2. There are 17 residues in the CDR3. Germline CDR1 and CDR2: MNHEY and SVGEGT. The J segment lost 6 bases and the V segment lost 5 bases, leaving 14 bases of the junction unmatched. The CDR3 here is CASSEAPGGTSFNEQFF. CDR3 DNA sequence: TGTGCCAGCAGTGAAGCCCCCGGGGGGACTAGCTTCAATGAGCAGTTCTTC.

The rearrangement uses TRBV28 and TRBJ2-2; D is tentatively TRBD1 or TRBD2 (5 bases each). The CDR3 extends over 18 amino acids. Per the germline V gene, CDR1 is MDHEN and CDR2 is SYDVKM. Between the trimmed V and J ends, which lost 5 bases and 5 bases, there was a span of 24 bases. The CDR3 spells CASSLYPSLGAGTGELFF. As DNA, the CDR3 is TGTGCCAGCAGTCTATACCCCAGTCTCGGGGCTGGGACCGGGGAGCTGTTTTTT.

Only a few counts were recorded for this clonotype. The chain has TRBV10-1 and TRBJ2-5; D unresolved. Deletions cut 0 bases from V and 1 base from J, with 6 bases between. The CDR3 sequence is 14 residues long. Germline CDR1 WNHNN, CDR2 SYGVQD (reference sequence). This CDR3 reads CASSESTAQETQYF. CDR3 DNA sequence: TGCGCCAGCAGTGAGTCCACGGCCCAAGAGACCCAGTACTTC.

V gene TRBV25-1 combines with J gene TRBJ1-1; no clear D gene. V was shortened by 2 bases and J by 0 bases, with 7 bases between the two germline ends. The length of the CDR3 is 14 residues. The germline V gene encodes CDR1 MGHDK and CDR2 SYGVNS. This CDR3 reads CASSETAVNTEAFF. CDR3 coding DNA: TGTGCCAGCAGTGAAACAGCCGTGAACACTGAAGCTTTCTTT.

This clonotype came up many times. This chain connects TRBV20-1 to TRBJ2-7; 7 bases align to TRBD1. Germline V CDR1 and CDR2: DFQATT, SNEGSKA (reference sequence). V lost 2 bases to trimming and J lost 5 bases; unmatched junction nucleotides: 12. The CDR3 has 15 amino acids. The CDR3 sequence: CSARSSRDRTNEQYF. CDR3 nucleotide sequence: TGCAGTGCTAGATCTAGCCGGGACAGAACCAACGAGCAGTACTTC.

This clonotype was seen only a few times. The rearrangement uses TRBV27 and TRBJ2-7; TRBD2 is a possible D gene (6 bases). The germline CDR1 and CDR2 sequences are MNHEY and SMNVEV (reference sequence). Trimming cost V 6 bases and J 1 base, with 13 bases left between them. The CDR3 length is 14 residues. The CDR3 DNA is TGTGCCAGCAGCCATCGGAGGGGATCCTACGAGCAGTACTTC. Amino acid sequence: CASSHRRGSYEQYF.

With respect to this clonotype: One end of the junction fails to match germline, which may point to a read error. The chain uses TRBV18 and TRBJ2-1, with D unclear. The length of the CDR3 is 13 residues. CDR1 KGHSH and CDR2 LQKENI come from the germline V gene. The CDR3 loop is CASSPAYYNEQLF. DNA of the CDR3: TGTGCCAGCTCACCCGCCTACTACAATGAGCAGCTCTTC.

The chain's CDR3 is CSAAGGRAGSYEQYF. The CDR3 DNA reads TGCAGTGCCGCCGGGGGGCGGGCGGGCTCCTACGAGCAGTACTTC. This chain links TRBV20-1 with TRBJ2-7, with TRBD2 as a possible D gene (7 bases). Germline CDR1 reads DFQATT; CDR2 reads SNEGSKA (reference sequence). This CDR3 contains 15 residues. With 6 bases removed from V and 0 bases from J, the gap between germline ends came to 18 bases.

J is TRBJ2-3 and V is TRBV12-3 or TRBV12-4; 11 nucleotides match TRBD1. The CDR3 is 15 residues long. Trimming at V came to 4 bases and at J to 4 bases, leaving 4 bases not matched to a gene. The CDR3 region has the DNA TGTGCCAGCAGTTCCGGGACAGGGGGTTCAGATACGCAGTATTTT. It encodes CASSSGTGGSDTQYF.

V is TRBV7-8 and J is TRBJ1-6; no clear D. Germline V CDR1 and CDR2: SGHVS, FQNEAQ. CDR3 size: 15 residues. The ends were cut back, 2 bases at V and 7 bases at J, with 12 bases in the middle. The CDR3: CASSLQGVGNSPLHF. CDR3 in DNA: TGTGCCAGCAGCTTACAAGGCGTTGGGAATTCACCCCTCCACTTT. The whole variable domain, remainder taken from reference TRBV7-8 and TRBJ1-6, is GAGVSQSPRYKVAKRGQDVALRCDPISGHVSLFWYQQALGQGPEFLTYFQNEAQLDKSGLPSDRFFAERPEGSVSTLKIQRTQQEDSAVYLCASSLQGVGNSPLHFGNGTRLTVT.

There are many counts of this clonotype. The chain couples TRBV29-1 to TRBJ2-5, with 13 bases fitting TRBD2. Trimming removed 1 base from V and 5 bases from J; junction bases left unmatched: 19. The CDR3 has 20 residues. Germline CDR1 reads SQVTM; CDR2 reads ANQGSEA. CDR3 residues: CSVEGARTSGSFLQGETQYF. CDR3 in DNA: TGCAGCGTTGAAGGGGCTCGGACTAGCGGGAGCTTCCTCCAGGGGGAGACCCAGTACTTC.

This clonotype has at least ten counts. The chain carries TRBV2 and TRBJ2-7; 8 nucleotides align to TRBD2. The CDR3 contains 14 residues. The germline CDR1 and CDR2 sequences are SNHLY and FYNNEI. V lost 0 bases and J lost 6; bases outside the gene matches: 4. The CDR3 nucleotides are TGTGCCAGCAGTGAAGCGGCCGCGGGGGGCGAGCAGTACTTC. Translation gives CASSEAAAGGEQYF.

This chain uses TRBV7-9 with TRBJ1-4; TRBD1 might be the D (6 bases). The CDR3 sequence is 15 residues long. The germline V gene encodes CDR1 SEHNR and CDR2 FQNEAQ (reference sequence). Trimming took 1 base from V and 6 from J, leaving 12 bases between them. The CDR3 DNA follows: TGTGCCAGCAGCTTAGGTCAGGGGAGTGATGAAAAACTGTTTTTT. It codes for CASSLGQGSDEKLFF.

This clonotype was picked up many times. This chain's CDR3 is CASRPTSGRAEQYF. The DNA of the CDR3 is TGTGCCAGCAGGCCGACTAGCGGGAGGGCCGAGCAGTACTTC. This chain uses TRBV2 with TRBJ2-7, with 14 bases lining up with TRBD2. The V gene end was trimmed by 6 bases and the J gene end by 6 bases; junction bases not matched to a gene: 4. There are 14 residues in the CDR3. Per the germline V gene, CDR1 is SNHLY and CDR2 is FYNNEI.

The chain uses TRBV4-2 and TRBJ1-6; 8 bases are shared with TRBD1. V was pared by 1 base and J by 7 bases, with 3 bases of the junction left unmatched. This CDR3 spans 15 amino acids. In germline, CDR1 is LGHNA, CDR2 YNFKEQ. CDR3 bases: TGTGCCAGCAGCCAAGCAGGACAGGGCAATTCACCCCTCCACTTT. Translated: CASSQAGQGNSPLHF.

This clonotype was counted ten times or more. V is TRBV28 and J is TRBJ1-2, with a weak D call TRBD1 (5 bases). CDR1 and CDR2 from the germline V gene are MDHEN and SYDVKM. Deletions cut 5 bases from V and 4 bases from J, with 20 bases between. The CDR3 extends over 16 amino acids. CDR3 sequence: CASSTPGGSRGYGYTF. The CDR3 DNA sequence: TGTGCCAGCAGTACCCCGGGCGGGTCGAGGGGCTATGGCTACACCTTC.

This clonotype has a count of ten or more. The V gene is TRBV2, the J gene TRBJ2-2, with D possibly matching TRBD2 (6 bases). Trimming left V 6 bases short and J 5 bases short, with 10 bases between. Per the germline V gene, CDR1 is SNHLY and CDR2 is FYNNEI. There are 13 residues in the CDR3. The CDR3 spells CASREEGTGELFF. The CDR3 nucleotides are TGTGCCAGCAGGGAGGAGGGAACCGGGGAGCTGTTTTTT. Variable domain in full (rest from reference TRBV2 and TRBJ2-2): EPEVTQTPSHQVTQMGQEVILRCVPISNHLYFYWYRQILGQKVEFLVSFYNNEISEKSEIFDDQFSVERPDGSNFTLKIRSTKLEDSAMYFCASREEGTGELFFGEGSRLTVL.

The chain has TRBV6-1 and TRBJ2-2; 9 bases line up with TRBD1. CDR3 size: 17 residues. Germline V CDR1 and CDR2: MNHNS, SASEGT. Trimming cost V 2 bases and J 7 bases; bases outside gene matches: 11. CDR3 residues: CASSERGQGRSGGELFF. In DNA, the CDR3 is TGTGCCAGCAGTGAAAGGGGACAGGGTCGTTCCGGCGGGGAGCTGTTTTTT.

The chain uses TRBV14 and TRBJ2-7, with 8 bases matching TRBD2. Germline V gives CDR1 SGHDN, CDR2 FVKESK. The CDR3 covers 14 residues. V lost 4 bases to trimming and J lost 6 bases; unmatched junction nucleotides: 8. This chain's CDR3 is CASSPVAGSVEQYF. DNA of the CDR3: TGTGCCAGCAGCCCGGTAGCGGGAAGCGTCGAGCAGTACTTC.